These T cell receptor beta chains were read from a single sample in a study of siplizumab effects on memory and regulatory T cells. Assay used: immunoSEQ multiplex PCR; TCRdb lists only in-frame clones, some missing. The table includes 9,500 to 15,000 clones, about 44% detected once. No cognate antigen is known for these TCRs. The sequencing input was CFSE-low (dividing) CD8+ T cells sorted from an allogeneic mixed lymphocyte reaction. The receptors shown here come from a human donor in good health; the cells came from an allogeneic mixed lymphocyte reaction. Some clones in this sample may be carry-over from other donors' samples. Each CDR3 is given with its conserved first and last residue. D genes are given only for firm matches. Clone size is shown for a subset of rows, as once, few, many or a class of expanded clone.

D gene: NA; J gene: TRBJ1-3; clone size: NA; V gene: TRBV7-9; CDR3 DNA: TGTGCCAGCAGCCCTAGGGACTTGGAAACCATATATTTT; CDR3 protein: CASSPRDLETIYF
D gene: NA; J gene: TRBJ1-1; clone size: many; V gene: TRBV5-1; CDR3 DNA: TGCGCCAGCAGCTTATCAGAGGGAGTGGGCACTGAAGCTTTCTTT; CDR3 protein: CASSLSEGVGTEAFF
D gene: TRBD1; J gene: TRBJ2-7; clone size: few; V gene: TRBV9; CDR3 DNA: TGTGCCAGCAGCGTAACAGGGGGGTCCTACGAGCAGTACTTC; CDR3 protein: CASSVTGGSYEQYF
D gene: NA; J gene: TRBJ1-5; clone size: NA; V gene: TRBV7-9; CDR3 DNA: TGTGCCAGCAGCCCCGGACGGTACAATCAGCCCCAGCATTTT; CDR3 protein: CASSPGRYNQPQHF
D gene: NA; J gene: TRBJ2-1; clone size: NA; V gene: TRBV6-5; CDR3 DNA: TGTGCCAGCAGTTACTCCAGCGGTAACTCCTACAATGAGCAGTTCTTC; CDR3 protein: CASSYSSGNSYNEQFF
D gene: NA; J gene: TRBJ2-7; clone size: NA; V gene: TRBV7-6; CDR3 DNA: TGTGCCAGCAGCTTAGACTACGAGCAGTACTTC; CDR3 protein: CASSLDYEQYF
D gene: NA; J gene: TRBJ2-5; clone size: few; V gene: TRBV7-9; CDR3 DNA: TGTGCCAGCAGCTTAGCGCTAAGCCAAGAGACCCAGTACTTC; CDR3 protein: CASSLALSQETQYF
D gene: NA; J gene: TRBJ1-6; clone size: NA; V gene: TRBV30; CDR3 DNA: TGTGCCTGGAGTCAGAATTCACCCCTCCACTTT; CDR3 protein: CAWSQNSPLHF
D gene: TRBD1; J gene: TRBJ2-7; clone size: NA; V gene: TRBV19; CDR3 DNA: TGTGCCAGTAGTCCCGGGACAGCCTACGAGCAGTACTTC; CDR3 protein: CASSPGTAYEQYF
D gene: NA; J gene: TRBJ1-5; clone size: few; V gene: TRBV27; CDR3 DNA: TGTGCCAGCAGTTGGAATAGGGCTCAGCCCCAGCATTTT; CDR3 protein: CASSWNRAQPQHF
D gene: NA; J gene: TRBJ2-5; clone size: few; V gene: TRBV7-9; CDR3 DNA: TGTGCCAGCAGCTCTGGCGGAATACAAGAGACCCAGTACTTC; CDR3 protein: CASSSGGIQETQYF
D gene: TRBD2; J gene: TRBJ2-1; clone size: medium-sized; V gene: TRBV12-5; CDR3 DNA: TGTGCTAGTGGTTTGTATAGCGGGGGGGCTTCCAATGAGCAGTTCTTC; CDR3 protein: CASGLYSGGASNEQFF
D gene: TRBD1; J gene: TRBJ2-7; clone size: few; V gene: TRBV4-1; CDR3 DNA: TGCGCCAGCAGCCAAGATTGGACAGGGGCCTACGAGCAGTACTTC; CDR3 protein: CASSQDWTGAYEQYF
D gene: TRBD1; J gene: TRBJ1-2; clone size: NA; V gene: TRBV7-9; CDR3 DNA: TGTGCCAGCAGCTCGCTACCGGGACAGGGGGCGCTTGGCTACACCTTC; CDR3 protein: CASSSLPGQGALGYTF
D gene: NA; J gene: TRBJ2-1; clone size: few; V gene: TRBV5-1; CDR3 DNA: TGCGCCAGCAGCTCGCAACAGGGAATAGGTCGGAATGAGCAGTTCTTC; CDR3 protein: CASSSQQGIGRNEQFF
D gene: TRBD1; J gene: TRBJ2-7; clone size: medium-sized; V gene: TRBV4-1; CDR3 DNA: TGCGCCAGCAGCCAACTTATGACAGGGAACCGCTACGAGCAGTACTTC; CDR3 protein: CASSQLMTGNRYEQYF
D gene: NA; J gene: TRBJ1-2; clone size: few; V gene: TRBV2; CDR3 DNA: TGTGCCACGACAGTTAACTATGGCTACACCTTC; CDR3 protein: CATTVNYGYTF
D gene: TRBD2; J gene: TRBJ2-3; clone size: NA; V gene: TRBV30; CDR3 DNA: TGTGCCTGGAGCCTAGCGGGAAACACAGATACGCAGTATTTT; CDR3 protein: CAWSLAGNTDTQYF
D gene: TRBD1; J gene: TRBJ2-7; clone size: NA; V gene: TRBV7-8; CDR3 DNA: TGTGCCAGCAGCTTAGCCGTGACAGGGGGCGAGCAGTACTTC; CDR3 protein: CASSLAVTGGEQYF
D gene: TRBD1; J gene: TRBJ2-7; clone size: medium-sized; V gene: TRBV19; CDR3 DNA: TGTGCCAGTAGTCCGGGACAGGGCCCTTACGAGCAGTACTTC; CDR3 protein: CASSPGQGPYEQYF
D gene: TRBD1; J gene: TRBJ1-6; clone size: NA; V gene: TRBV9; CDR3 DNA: TGTGCCAGCAGCGGGGAAGGGACAGATAATTCACCCCTCCACTTT; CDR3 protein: CASSGEGTDNSPLHF
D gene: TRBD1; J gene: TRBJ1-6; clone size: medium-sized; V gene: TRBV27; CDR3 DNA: TGTGCCAGCACCACGCCAGAATCCGGGACAGGGGTATCACCCCTCCACTTT; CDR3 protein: CASTTPESGTGVSPLHF
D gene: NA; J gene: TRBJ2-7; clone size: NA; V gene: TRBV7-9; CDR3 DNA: TGTGCCAGCAGTTCCAGGATCTTATTCGGGGACGAGCAGTACTTC; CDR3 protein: CASSSRILFGDEQYF
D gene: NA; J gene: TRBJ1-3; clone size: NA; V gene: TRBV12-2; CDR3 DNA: TGTGCAAGTCGCGATGGATCTGGAAACACCATATATTTT; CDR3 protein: CASRDGSGNTIYF
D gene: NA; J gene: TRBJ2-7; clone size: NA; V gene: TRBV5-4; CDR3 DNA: TGTGCCAGCAGCTTCGCCACAGGGACCTACGAGCAGTACTTC; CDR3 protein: CASSFATGTYEQYF
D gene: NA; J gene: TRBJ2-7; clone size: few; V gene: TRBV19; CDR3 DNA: TGTGCCAGTAGTCCCGGGAGCTCCTACGAGCAGTACTTC; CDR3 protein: CASSPGSSYEQYF
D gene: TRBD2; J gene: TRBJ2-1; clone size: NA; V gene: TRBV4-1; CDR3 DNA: TGCGCCAGCAGCCTCGGGACTAGCGGGGGGGATGAGCAGTTCTTC; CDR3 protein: CASSLGTSGGDEQFF
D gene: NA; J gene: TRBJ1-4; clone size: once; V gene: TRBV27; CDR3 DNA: TGTGCCAGCAGTTTATGGGGGGGCTCGAATGAAAAACTGTTTTTT; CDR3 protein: CASSLWGGSNEKLFF
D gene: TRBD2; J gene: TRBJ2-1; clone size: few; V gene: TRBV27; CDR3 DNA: TGTGCCAGCAGTCCCCTACCAGGCGGGAGGAATGAGCAGTTCTTC; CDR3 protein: CASSPLPGGRNEQFF
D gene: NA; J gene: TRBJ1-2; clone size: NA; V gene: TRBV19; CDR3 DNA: TGTGCCAGTTCGAAGTGGGGGGGTGACTATGGCTACACCTTC; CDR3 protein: CASSKWGGDYGYTF
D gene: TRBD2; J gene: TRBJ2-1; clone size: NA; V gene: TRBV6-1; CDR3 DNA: TGTGCCAGCAGTGACAATCTTAGACTAGCGGGACCCAGCTCCTACAATGAGCAGTTCTTC; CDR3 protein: CASSDNLRLAGPSSYNEQFF
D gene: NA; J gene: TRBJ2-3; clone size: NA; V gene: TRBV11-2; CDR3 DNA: TGTGCCAGCAGCTTAGGTTCTAGCGGCACAGATACGCAGTATTTT; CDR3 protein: CASSLGSSGTDTQYF
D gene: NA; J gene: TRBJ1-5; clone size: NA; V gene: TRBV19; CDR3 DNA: TGTGCCAGTAGTATCGGGGGGGGAGGCAATCAGCCCCAGCATTTT; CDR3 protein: CASSIGGGGNQPQHF
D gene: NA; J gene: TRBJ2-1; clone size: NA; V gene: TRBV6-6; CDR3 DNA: TGTGCCAGCGTCGGAGGGGAAGTTGAGCAGTTCTTC; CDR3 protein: CASVGGEVEQFF
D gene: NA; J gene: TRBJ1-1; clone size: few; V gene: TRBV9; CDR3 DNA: TGTGCCAGCAGCGTCGGACGGCGGATGGGTGAAGCTTTCTTT; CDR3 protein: CASSVGRRMGEAFF
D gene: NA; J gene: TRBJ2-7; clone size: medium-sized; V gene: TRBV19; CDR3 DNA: TGTGCCAGTAGTACTTGGACATTGGATCCCATCTACGAGCAGTACTTC; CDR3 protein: CASSTWTLDPIYEQYF
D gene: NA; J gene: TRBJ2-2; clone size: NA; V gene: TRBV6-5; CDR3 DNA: TGTGCCAGCAGATCCGGCGGGGAGCTGTTTTTT; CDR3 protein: CASRSGGELFF
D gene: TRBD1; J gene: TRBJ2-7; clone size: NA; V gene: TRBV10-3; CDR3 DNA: TGTGCCATCAGTGAGTACGGGACAGGTATTAAGTACTTC; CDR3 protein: CAISEYGTGIKYF
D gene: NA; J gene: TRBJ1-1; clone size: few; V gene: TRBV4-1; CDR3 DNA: TGCGCCAGCAGCCAGAACCCGGGGGCCTTGCTCCCTGAAGCTTTCTTT; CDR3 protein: CASSQNPGALLPEAFF
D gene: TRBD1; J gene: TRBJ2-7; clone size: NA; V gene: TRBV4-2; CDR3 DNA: TGTGCCAGCAGCTCGGACAGGGTCTACGAGCAGTACTTC; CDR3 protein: CASSSDRVYEQYF
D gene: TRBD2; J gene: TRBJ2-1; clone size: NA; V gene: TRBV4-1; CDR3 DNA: TGCGCCAGCAGCCAAGAGGGACTAGCGGGGGGGGAGCAGTTCTTC; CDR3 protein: CASSQEGLAGGEQFF
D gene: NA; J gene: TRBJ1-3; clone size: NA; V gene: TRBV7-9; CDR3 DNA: TGTGCCAGCAGCTTCTTGACTCCCGGAAACACCATATATTTT; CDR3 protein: CASSFLTPGNTIYF
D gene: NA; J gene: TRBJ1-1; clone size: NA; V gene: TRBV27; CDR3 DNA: TGTGCCAGCAGTTGGGTTCCGAACACTGAAGCTTTCTTT; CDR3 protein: CASSWVPNTEAFF
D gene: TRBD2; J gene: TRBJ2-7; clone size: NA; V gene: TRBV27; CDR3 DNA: TGTGCCAGCAGTTTCGGACTAGCGGGCGGCGAGCAGTACTTC; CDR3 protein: CASSFGLAGGEQYF
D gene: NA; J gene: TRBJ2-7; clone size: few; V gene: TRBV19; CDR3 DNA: TGTGCCAGTTCCGGGGCCCTAGACGACTACGAGCAGTACTTC; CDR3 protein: CASSGALDDYEQYF
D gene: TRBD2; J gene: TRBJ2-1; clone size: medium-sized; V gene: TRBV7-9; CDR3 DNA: TGTGCCAGCAGCTTACTCCCTAGCGGGGGCGATGAGCAGTTCTTC; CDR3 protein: CASSLLPSGGDEQFF
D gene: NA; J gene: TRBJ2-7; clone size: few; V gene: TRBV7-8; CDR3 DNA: TGTGCCAGCAGCTTAGTCGGAGGGATTAGCTCCTACGAGCAGTACTTC; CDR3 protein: CASSLVGGISSYEQYF
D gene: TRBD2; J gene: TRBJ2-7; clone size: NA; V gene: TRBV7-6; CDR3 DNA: TGTGCCAGCAGCCCCGGGACTAACCCTCCCGGCTCCTACGAGCAGTACTTC; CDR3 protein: CASSPGTNPPGSYEQYF
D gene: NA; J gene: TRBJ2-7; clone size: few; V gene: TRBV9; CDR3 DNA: TGTGCCAGCAGCGTAGTGCCGGGGGCGGGTTACGAGCAGTACTTC; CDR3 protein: CASSVVPGAGYEQYF
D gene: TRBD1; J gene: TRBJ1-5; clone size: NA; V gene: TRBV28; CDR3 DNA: TGTGCCAGCAGTTTAGGACAGGGATCGTCCCAGCATTTT; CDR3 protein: CASSLGQGSSQHF
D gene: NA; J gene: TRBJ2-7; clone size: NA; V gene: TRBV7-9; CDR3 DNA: TGTGCCAGCAGCTACGTCGGGGCCGAAAAGGACGAGCAGTACTTC; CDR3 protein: CASSYVGAEKDEQYF
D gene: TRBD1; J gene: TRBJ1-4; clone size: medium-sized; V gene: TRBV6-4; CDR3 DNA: TGTGCCAGCAGTGATACGGGACAGGGTCCTAATGAAAAACTGTTTTTT; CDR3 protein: CASSDTGQGPNEKLFF
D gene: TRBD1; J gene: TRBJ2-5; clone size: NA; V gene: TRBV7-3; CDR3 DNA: TGTGCCAGCAGCTTTCGGACAGGGCTGAGCCAAGAGACCCAGTACTTC; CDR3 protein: CASSFRTGLSQETQYF
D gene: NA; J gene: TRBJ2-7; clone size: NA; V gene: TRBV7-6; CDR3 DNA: TGTGCCAGCAGCCTGGAGGCAGGGGCGTCCTACGAGCAGTACTTC; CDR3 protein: CASSLEAGASYEQYF
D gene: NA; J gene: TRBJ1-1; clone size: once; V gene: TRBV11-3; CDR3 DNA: TGTGCCAGCAGCTTACTCCCGGGAACTGAAGCTTTCTTT; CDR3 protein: CASSLLPGTEAFF